The clone carrying this T cell receptor beta chain has only one observation. RNA totalling 0.5 to 1 ug underwent reverse transcription with random hexamers. Multiplex immunoSEQ PCR targeted 54 Vbeta and 13 Jbeta TCR beta segments. A single record per CDR3 protein comes from TCRdb applying MiXCR to the immunoSEQ multiplex PCR reads. The profile covers fewer than 150,000 distinct CDR3 sequences, with approximately 89% appearing a single time and 0.24% taken by the ten largest. The sample comes from a study of CD8 T cells in Susac syndrome. The CDR3 has 11 amino acids. Trimming shortened V by 11 bases and J by 4 bases, and 9 bases separated the two germline ends. Germline assignment: CDR1 LNHDA and CDR2 SQIVND (reference sequence). Treatment-naive patients with stable or active relapsing-remitting disease were the multiple sclerosis controls.

Sequenced: CD8+ T cells from PBMCs. This clonotype was obtained from a human donor with multiple sclerosis. The chain has TRBV19 and TRBJ1-3; D is unclear. CDR3 nucleotide sequence: TGTGCCGCCTCCGGGGGAAACACCATATATTTT. Translating gives CAASGGNTIYF.